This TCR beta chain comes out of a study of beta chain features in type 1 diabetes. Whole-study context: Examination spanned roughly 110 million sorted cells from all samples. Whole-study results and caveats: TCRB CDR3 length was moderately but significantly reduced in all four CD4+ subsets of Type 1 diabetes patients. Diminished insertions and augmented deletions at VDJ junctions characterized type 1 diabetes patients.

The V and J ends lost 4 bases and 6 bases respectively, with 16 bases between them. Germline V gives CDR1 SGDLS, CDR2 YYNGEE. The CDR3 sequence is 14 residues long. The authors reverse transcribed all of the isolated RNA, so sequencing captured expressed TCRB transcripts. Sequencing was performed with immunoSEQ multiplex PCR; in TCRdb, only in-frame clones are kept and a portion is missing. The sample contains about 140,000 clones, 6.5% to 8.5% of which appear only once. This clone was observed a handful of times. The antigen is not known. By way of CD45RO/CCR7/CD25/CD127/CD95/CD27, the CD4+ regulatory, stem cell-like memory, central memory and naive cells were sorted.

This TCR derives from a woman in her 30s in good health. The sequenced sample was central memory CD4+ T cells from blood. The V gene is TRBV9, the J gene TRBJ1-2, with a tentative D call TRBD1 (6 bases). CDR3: CASSRQDSVHGYTF. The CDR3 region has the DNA TGTGCCAGCAGCCGACAGGACAGCGTCCATGGCTACACCTTC.